This T cell receptor (beta chain) stems from a study of blood T cell repertoires in COVID-19. The germline CDR1 and CDR2 sequences are SEHNR and FQNEAQ (reference sequence). This CDR3 has 15 residues. J gave up 7 bases and V 6 bases, and 13 bases lay outside the gene matches. In terms of age and location, participants ranged from roughly 18 to 100 years and lived in about two dozen US areas. Generated by immunoSEQ multiplex PCR, the TCRdb table keeps only in-frame clones and is missing some. The repertoire holds hundreds of thousands of clones, with approximately 90% as singletons. The chain links TRBV7-9 to TRBJ1-1; 8 bases agree with TRBD1. Input material: PBMCs or T cells enriched from blood (not recorded which). The TCR comes from a woman aged 18-29 years who had been exposed to COVID-19. CDR3 loop: CASSSDRGSYREAFF. The DNA of the CDR3 is TGTGCCAGCAGTAGTGACAGGGGCTCTTATCGTGAAGCTTTCTTT.